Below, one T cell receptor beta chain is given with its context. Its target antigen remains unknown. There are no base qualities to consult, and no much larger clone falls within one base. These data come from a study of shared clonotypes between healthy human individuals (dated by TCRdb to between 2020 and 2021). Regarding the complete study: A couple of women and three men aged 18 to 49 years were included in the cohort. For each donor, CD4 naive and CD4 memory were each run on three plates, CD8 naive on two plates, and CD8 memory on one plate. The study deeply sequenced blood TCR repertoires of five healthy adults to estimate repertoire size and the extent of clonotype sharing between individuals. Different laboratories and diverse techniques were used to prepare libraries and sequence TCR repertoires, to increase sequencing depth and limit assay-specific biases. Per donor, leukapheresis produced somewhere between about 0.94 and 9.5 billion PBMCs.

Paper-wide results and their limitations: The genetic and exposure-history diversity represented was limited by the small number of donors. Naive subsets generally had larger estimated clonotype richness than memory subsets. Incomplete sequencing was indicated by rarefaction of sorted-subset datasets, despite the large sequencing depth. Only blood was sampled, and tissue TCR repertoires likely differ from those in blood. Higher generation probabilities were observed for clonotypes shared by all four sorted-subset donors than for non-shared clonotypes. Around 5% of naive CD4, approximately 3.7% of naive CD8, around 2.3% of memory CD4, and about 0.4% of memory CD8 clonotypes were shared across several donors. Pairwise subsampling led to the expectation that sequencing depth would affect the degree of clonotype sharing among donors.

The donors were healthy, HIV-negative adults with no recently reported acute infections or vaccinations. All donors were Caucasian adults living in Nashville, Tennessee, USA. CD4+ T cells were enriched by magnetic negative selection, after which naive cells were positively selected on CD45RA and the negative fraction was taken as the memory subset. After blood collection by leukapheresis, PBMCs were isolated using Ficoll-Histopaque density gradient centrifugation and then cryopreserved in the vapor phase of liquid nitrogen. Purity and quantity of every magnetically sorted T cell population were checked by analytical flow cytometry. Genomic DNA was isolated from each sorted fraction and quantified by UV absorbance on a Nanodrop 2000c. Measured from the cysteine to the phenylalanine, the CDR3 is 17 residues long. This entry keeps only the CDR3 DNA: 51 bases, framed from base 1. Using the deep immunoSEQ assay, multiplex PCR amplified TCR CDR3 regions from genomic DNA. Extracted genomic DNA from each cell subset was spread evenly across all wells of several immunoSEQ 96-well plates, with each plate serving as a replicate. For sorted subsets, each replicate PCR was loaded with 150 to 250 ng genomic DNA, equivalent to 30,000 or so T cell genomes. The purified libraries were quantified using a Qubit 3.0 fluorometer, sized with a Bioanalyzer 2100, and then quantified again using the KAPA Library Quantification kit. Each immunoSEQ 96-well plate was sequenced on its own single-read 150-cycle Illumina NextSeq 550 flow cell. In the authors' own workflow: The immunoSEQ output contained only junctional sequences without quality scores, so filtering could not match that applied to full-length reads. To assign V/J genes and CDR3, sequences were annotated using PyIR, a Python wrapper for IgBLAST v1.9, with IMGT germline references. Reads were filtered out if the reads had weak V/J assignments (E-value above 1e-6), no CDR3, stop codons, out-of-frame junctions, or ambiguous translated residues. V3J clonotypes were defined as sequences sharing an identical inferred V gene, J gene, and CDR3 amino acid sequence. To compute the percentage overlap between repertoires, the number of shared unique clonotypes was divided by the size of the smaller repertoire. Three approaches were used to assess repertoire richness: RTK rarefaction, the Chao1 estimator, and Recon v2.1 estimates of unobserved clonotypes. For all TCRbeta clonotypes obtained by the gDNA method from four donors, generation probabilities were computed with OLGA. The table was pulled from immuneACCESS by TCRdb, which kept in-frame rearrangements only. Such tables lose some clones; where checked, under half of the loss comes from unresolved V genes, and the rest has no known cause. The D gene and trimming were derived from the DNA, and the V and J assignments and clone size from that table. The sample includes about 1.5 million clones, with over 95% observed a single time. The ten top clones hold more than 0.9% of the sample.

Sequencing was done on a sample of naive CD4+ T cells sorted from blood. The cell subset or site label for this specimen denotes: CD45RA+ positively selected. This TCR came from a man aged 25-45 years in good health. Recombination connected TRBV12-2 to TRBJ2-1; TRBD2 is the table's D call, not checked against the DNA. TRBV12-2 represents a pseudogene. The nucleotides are TGTGCAAGTCGCTTAGTGGGACTAGCGGGCGGCTGCAATGAGCAGTTCTTC. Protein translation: CASRLVGLAGGCNEQFF.